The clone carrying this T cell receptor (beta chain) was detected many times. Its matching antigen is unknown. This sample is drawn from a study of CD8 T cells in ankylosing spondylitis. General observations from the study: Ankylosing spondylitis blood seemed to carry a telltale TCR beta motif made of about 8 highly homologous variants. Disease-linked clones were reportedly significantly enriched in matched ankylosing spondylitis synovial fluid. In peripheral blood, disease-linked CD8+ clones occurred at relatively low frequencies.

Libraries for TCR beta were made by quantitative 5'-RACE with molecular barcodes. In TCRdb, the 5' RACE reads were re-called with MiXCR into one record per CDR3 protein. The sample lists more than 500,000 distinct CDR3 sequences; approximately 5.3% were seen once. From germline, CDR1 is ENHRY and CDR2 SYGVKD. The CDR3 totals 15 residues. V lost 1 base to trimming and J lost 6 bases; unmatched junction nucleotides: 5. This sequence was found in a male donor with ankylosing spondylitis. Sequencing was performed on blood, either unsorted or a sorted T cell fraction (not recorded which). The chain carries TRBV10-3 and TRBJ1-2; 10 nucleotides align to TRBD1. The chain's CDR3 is CAISEFRGTGDGYTF. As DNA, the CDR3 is TGTGCCATCAGTGAGTTTCGAGGGACAGGGGATGGCTACACCTTC.